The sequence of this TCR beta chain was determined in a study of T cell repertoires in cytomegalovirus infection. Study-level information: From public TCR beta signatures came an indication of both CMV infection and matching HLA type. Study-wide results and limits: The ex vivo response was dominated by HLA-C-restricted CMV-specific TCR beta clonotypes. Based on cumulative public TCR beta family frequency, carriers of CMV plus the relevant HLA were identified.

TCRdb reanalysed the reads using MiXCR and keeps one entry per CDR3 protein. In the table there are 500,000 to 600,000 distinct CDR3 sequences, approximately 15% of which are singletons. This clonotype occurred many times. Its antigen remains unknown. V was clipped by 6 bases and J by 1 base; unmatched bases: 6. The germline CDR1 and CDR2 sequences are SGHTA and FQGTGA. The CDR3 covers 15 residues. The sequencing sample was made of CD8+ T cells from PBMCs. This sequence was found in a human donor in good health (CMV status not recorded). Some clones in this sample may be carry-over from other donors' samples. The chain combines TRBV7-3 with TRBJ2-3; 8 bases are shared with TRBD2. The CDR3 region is CASSTSGGGTDTQYF. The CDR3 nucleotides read TGTGCCAGCAGTACTAGCGGCGGGGGCACAGATACGCAGTATTTT.